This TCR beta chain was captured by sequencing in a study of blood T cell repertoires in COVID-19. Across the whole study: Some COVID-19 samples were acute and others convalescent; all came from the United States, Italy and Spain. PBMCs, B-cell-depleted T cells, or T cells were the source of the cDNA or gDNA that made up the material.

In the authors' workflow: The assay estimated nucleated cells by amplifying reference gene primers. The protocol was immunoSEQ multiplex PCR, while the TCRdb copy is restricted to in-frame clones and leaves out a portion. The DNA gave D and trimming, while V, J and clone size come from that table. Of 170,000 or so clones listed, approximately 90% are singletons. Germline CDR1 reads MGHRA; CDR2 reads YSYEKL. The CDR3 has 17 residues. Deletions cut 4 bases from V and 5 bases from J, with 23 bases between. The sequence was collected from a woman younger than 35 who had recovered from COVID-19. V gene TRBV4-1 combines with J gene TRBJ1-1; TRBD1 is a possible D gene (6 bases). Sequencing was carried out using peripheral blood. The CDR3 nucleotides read TGCGCCAGCAGCCCCGAGGGGGTCCCCCGGCGGGGGACTGAAGCTTTCTTT. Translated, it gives CASSPEGVPRRGTEAFF.